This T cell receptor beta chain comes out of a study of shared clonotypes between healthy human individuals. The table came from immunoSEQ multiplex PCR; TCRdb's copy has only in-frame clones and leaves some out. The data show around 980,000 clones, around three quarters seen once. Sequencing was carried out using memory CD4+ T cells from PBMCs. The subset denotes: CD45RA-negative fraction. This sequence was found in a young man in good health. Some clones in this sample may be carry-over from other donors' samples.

CDR3: CASSSPLLAGSTGELFF. CDR3 nucleotide sequence: TGTGCCAGCAGTTCCCCCCTGTTGGCCGGGAGCACCGGGGAGCTGTTTTTT. The gene calls are TRBV28 and TRBJ2-2; a possible D gene is TRBD2 (6 bases). In germline, CDR1 is MDHEN, CDR2 SYDVKM. CDR3 length equals 17 residues. Trimming removed 4 bases at V and 4 bases at J, with 19 bases between.